This T cell receptor beta chain was found in a study of CD4 T cells in relation to SARS-CoV-2 and coronaviruses. V was clipped by 3 bases and J by 4 bases, with 12 bases between them. The CDR3 is 14 residues long. Germline assignment: CDR1 MNHNS and CDR2 SASEGT. Unexposed donor CD4+ T cells date from about 2011-2018, before the COVID-19 pandemic. Isolation of CD4+ T cells took place after about eleven days in culture. As cell numbers allowed, unexposed-donor CD4+ T cells faced SARS-CoV-2 S/N and four cold-coronavirus spikes. Fresh IL-2 medium replaced half the medium on days 3 and 7. A remark on this clone: Its antigen is unidentified.

Some clones are missing from TCRdb's copy, which holds only in-frame ones; the method was immunoSEQ multiplex PCR. Of under 25,000 clones listed, around four fifths were seen once; the top ten hold about 18%. Study-wide points: No crossreactivity against non-spike viral proteins was tested here.

The source material was CD4+ T cells from PBMCs, cultured in vitro. The chain uses TRBV6-1 and TRBJ1-1; D gene ambiguous. The source is a human donor in good health. CDR3 sequence (DNA): TGTGCCAGCAGTGAGCTTGGGATGGGCACTGAAGCTTTCTTT. Its protein is CASSELGMGTEAFF.